The 10 T cell receptor beta chains below were found in one sample sequenced in a study of control samples from healthy donors and cancer patients. Assay: immunoSEQ multiplex PCR; the TCRdb copy retains only in-frame clones and omits some. The sample includes about 120,000 clones, around 90% of them seen just once. The sequenced sample was blood. All receptors come from a middle-aged man in good health.

The chain employs TRBV5-1 and TRBJ1-1; unclear D gene. From germline, CDR1 is SGHRS and CDR2 YFSETQ. CDR3 length equals 12 residues. The V gene lost 4 bases and the J gene lost 8 bases, with 12 bases spanning the gap. This CDR3 reads CASSPARGEAFF. The CDR3 DNA reads TGCGCCAGCAGCCCGGCACGAGGGGAAGCTTTCTTT.

The chain is built from TRBV5-6 and TRBJ2-5; TRBD2 agrees at 9 bases. This CDR3 is 15 amino acids long. V lost 4 bases and J lost 4; bases outside the gene matches: 8. In germline, CDR1 is SGHDT, CDR2 YYEEEE. In nucleotides, the CDR3 is TGTGCCAGCAGCCCGGCGGGGGGGCTCGGAGAGACCCAGTACTTC. Translation: CASSPAGGLGETQYF. Full variable domain (missing parts from reference TRBV5-6 and TRBJ2-5): DAGVTQSPTHLIKTRGQQVTLRCSPKSGHDTVSWYQQALGQGPQFIFQYYEEEERQRGNFPDRFSGHQFPNYSSELNVNALLLGDSALYLCASSPAGGLGETQYFGPGTRLLVL.

CDR3 region: CAISESTDTQYF. For the CDR3, the DNA is TGTGCCATCAGTGAGTCCACAGATACGCAGTATTTT. The rearrangement joins TRBV10-3 to TRBJ2-3; D is uncertain. The CDR3 is 12 amino acids. Germline values: CDR1 ENHRY, CDR2 SYGVKD. V shed 0 bases and J shed 2 bases, with 0 bases lying between them.

The J gene is TRBJ2-1, the V gene TRBV9; the match to TRBD1 covers 7 bases. Looked up from germline, CDR1 is SGDLS and CDR2 is YYNGEE. V shed 4 bases and J 0 bases; nucleotides not matched to a gene: 7. There are 16 residues in the CDR3. The CDR3: CASSKRTGPSYNEQFF. In DNA form, the CDR3 reads TGTGCCAGCAGCAAGCGGACAGGTCCCTCCTACAATGAGCAGTTCTTC.

A few counts support this clone. The chain uses TRBV9 and TRBJ2-1, with a possible D match to TRBD1 (6 bases). V dropped 3 bases and J dropped 8 bases, with 18 bases sitting between them. The CDR3 runs to 15 residues. CDR1 is SGDLS, CDR2 YYNGEE, per germline. DNA for the CDR3: TGTGCCAGCAGCGCATGGGACACGGGTTTAGATGAGCAGTTCTTC. Translation gives CASSAWDTGLDEQFF.

This clone is a singleton in its sample. The V and J genes are TRBV10-3 and TRBJ2-3; 7 nucleotides line up with TRBD1. The CDR3 sequence is 16 residues long. Trimming took 4 bases from V and 2 from J; bases not matched to a gene: 9. CDR1 is ENHRY, CDR2 SYGVKD, per germline. CDR3 in DNA: TGTGCCATCAGTGGGACTTACAGGGGTTACACAGATACGCAGTATTTT. It translates to CAISGTYRGYTDTQYF.

This clone occurred a few times. This chain's CDR3 is CATSSKFRDRVPYEQYF. The CDR3 region has the DNA TGTGCCACCAGCTCAAAGTTCCGGGACAGGGTGCCCTACGAGCAGTACTTC. The chain recombines TRBV15 with TRBJ2-7, with 9 bases lining up with TRBD1. CDR1 and CDR2 (germline): LNHNV, YYDKDF (reference sequence). The ends lost 5 bases at V and 2 bases at J; junction bases unmatched: 13. The CDR3 is 17 amino acids.

The V call is TRBV25-1, the J call TRBJ2-1, with 10 nucleotides matching TRBD2. CDR3 length: 17 amino acids. The germline V gene encodes CDR1 MGHDK and CDR2 SYGVNS. The ends lost 1 base at V and 4 bases at J; junction bases unmatched: 7. The CDR3 region is CASSEFGGTSAYNEQFF. The CDR3 region has the DNA TGTGCCAGCAGTGAATTTGGTGGGACTAGCGCGTACAATGAGCAGTTCTTC.

DNA for the CDR3: TGCGCCAGCAGCTTACGACAGGATAGCCCCGGCTACACCTTC. As protein: CASSLRQDSPGYTF. The J gene is TRBJ1-2, the V gene TRBV5-1; D is perhaps TRBD1 (6 bases). Germline assignment: CDR1 SGHRS and CDR2 YFSETQ. The CDR3 sequence is 14 residues long. Trimming removed 2 bases from V and 8 bases from J, with 16 bases in between.

This clone was found once. The rearrangement links TRBV27 to TRBJ2-5, with D maybe TRBD2 (5 bases). The germline gives CDR1 MNHEY, CDR2 SMNVEV (reference sequence). CDR3 size: 13 residues. Deletions cut 6 bases from V and 5 bases from J, with 13 bases between. CDR3 DNA: TGTGCCAGCAGATCTTGGGGAGAGGAGACCCAGTACTTC. This codes for CASRSWGEETQYF.